The 2 T cell receptor beta chains below were found in one sample sequenced in a study of blood T cell repertoires in COVID-19 (dated by TCRdb to between 2020 and 2021). The library was produced with the immunoSEQ multiplex PCR assay. TCRdb provides this immuneACCESS table in a form limited to in-frame rearrangements. Some clones are lacking; in checked studies, under half of them reflect an unresolved V gene, and why the rest are absent is not known. The sample profile shows 40,000 to 60,000 clones; 86% of them were found once. The ten top clones hold approximately 4.1% of the sample. What was sequenced was peripheral blood. These receptors were collected from a man older than 75 with active COVID-19.

The rearrangement uses TRBV5-4 and TRBJ2-2; 9 bases are a match to TRBD2. V was clipped by 9 bases and J by 2 bases; unmatched bases: 11. Germline values: CDR1 SGHNT, CDR2 YYREEE (reference sequence). The CDR3 has 16 amino acids. In DNA, the CDR3 is TGTGCCACCAAGCGGGAGGCACAATCTAACACCGGGGAGCTGTTTTTT. It encodes CATKREAQSNTGELFF.

The gene calls are TRBV18 and TRBJ1-1, with a possible D match to TRBD1 (5 bases). Germline V CDR1 and CDR2: KGHSH, LQKENI. With 0 bases removed from V and 7 bases from J, the gap between germline ends came to 9 bases. The CDR3 totals 13 residues. CDR3 in amino acids: CASSPPGPSEAFF. In nucleotides, the CDR3 is TGTGCCAGCTCACCACCGGGGCCCAGTGAAGCTTTCTTT.